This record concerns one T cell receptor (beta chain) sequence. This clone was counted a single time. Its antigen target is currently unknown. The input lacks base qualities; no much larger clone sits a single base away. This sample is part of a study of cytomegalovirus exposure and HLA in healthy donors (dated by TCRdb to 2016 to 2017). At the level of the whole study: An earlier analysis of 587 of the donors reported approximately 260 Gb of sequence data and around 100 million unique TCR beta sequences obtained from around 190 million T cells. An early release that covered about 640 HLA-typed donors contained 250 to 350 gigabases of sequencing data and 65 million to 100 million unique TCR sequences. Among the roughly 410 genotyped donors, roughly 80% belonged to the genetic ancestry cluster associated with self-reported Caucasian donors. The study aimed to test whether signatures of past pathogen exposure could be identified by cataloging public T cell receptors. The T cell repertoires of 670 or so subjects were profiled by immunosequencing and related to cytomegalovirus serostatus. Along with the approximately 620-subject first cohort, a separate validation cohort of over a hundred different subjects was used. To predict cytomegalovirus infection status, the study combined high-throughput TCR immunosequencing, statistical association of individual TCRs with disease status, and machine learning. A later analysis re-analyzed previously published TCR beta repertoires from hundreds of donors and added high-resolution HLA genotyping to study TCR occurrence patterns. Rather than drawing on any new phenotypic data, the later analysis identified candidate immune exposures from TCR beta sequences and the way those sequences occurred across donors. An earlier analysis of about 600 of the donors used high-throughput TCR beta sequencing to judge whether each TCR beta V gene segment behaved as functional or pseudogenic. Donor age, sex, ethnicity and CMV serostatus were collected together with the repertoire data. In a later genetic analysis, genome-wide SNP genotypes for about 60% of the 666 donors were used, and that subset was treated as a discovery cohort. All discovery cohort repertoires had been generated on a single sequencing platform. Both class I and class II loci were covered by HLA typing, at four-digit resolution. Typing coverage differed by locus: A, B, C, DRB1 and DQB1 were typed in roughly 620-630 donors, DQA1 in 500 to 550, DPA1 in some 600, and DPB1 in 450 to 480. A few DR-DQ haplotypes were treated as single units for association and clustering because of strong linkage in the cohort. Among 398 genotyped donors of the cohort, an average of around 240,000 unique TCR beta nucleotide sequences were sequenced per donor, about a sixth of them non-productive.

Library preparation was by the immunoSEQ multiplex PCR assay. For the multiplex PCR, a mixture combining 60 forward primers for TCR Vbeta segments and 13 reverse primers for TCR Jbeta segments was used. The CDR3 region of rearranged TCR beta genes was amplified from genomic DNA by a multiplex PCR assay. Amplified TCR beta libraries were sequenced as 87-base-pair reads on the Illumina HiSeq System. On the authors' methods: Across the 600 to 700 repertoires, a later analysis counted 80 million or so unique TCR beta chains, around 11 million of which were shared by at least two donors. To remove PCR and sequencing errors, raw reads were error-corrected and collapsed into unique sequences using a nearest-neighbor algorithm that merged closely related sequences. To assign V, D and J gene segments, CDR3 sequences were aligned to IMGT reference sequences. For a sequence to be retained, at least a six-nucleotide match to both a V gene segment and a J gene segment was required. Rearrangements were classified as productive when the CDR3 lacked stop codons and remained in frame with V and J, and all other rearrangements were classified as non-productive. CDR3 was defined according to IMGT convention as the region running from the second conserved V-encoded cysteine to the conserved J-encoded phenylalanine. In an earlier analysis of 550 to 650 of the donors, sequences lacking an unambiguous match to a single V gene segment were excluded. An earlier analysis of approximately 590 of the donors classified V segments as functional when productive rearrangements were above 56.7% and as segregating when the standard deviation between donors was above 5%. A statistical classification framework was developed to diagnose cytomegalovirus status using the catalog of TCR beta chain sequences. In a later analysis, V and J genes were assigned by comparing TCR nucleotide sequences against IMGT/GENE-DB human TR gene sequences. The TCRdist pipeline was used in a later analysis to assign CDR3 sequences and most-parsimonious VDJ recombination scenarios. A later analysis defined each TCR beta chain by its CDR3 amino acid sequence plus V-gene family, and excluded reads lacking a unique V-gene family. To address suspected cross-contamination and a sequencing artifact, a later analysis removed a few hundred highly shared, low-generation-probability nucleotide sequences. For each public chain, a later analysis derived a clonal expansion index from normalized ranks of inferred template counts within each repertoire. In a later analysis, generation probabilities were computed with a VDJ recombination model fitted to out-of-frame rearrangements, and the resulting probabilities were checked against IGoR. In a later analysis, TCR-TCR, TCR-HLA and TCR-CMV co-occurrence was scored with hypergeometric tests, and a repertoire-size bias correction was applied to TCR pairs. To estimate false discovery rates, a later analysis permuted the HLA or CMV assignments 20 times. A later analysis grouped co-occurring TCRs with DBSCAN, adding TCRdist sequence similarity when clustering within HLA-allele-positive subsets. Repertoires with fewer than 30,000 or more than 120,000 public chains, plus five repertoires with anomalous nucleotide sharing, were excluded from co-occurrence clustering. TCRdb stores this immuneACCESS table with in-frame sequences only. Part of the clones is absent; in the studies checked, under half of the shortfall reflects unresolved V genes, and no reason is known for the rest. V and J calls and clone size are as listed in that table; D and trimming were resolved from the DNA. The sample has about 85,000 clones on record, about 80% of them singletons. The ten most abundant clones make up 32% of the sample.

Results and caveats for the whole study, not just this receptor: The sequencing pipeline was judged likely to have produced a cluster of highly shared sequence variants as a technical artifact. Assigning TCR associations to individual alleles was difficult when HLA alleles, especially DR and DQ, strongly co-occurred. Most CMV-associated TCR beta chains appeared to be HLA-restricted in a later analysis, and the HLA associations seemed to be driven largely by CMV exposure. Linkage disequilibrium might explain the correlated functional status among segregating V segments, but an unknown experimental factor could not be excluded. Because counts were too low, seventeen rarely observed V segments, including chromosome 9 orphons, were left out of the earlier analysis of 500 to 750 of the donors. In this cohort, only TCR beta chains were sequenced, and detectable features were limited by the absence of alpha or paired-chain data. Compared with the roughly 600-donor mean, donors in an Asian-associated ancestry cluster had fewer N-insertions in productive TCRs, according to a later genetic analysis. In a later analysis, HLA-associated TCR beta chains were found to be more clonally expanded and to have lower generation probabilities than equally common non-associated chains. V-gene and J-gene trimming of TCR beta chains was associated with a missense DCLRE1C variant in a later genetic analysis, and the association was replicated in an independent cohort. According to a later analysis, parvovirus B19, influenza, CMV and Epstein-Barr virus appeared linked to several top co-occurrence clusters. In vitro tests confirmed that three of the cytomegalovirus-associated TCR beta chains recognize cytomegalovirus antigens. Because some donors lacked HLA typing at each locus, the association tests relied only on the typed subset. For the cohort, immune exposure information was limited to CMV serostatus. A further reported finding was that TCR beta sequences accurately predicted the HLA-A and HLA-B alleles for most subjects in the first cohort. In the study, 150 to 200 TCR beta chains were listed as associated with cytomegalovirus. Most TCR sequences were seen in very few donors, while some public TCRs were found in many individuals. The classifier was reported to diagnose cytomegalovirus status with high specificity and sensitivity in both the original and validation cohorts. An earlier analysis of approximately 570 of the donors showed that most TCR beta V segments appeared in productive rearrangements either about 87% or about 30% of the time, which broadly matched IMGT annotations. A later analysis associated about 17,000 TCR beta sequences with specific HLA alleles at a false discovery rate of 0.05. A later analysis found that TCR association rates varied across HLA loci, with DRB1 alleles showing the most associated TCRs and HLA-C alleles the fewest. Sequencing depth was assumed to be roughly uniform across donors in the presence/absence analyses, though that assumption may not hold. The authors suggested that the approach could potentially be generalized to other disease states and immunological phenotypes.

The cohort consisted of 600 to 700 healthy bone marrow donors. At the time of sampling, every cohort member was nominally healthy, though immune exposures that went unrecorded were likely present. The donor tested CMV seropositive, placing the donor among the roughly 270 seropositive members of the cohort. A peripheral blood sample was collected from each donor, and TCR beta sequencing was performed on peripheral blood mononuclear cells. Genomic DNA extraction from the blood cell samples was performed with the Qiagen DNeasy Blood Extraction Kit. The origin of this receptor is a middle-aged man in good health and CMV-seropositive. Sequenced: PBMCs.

The CDR3 in this case is CASSSSPYRGEQFF. The nucleotide sequence is given as TGTGCCAGCAGTTCTTCCCCCTACAGGGGAGAACAGTTCTTC. The chain couples TRBV27 to TRBJ2-1; 7 bases in the middle match TRBD1. CDR3 length: 14 amino acids, cysteine to phenylalanine. Solely the CDR3 DNA is kept, with 42 bases framed from the first base. The germline V and J ends show losses of 4 bases and 13 bases respectively, and no gene match explains 13 bases of the junction. Sequences MNHEY (CDR1) and SMNVEV (CDR2) are obtained from the germline V gene (reference sequence).